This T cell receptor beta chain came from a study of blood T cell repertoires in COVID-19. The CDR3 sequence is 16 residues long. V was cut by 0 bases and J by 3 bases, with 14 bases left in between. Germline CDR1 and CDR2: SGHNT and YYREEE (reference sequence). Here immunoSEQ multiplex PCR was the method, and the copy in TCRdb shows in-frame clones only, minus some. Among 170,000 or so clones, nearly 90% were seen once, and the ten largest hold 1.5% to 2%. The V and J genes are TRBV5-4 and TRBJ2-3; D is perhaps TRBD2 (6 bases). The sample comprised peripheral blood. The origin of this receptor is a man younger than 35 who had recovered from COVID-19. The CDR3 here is CASSLATGVRTDTQYF. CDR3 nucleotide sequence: TGTGCCAGCAGCTTGGCAACGGGAGTAAGGACAGATACGCAGTATTTT.